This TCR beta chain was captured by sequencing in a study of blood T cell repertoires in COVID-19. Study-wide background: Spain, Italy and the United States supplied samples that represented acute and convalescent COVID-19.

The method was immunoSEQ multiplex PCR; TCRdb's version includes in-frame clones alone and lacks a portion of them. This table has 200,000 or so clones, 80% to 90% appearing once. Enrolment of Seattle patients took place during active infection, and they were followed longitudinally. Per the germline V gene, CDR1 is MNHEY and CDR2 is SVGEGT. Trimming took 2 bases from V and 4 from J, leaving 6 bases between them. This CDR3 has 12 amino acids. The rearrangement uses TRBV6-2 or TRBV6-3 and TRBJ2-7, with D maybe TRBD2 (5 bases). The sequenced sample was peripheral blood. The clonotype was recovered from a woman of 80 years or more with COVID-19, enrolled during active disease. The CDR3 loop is CASSYQRYEQYF. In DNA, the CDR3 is TGTGCCAGCAGTTACCAGCGGTACGAGCAGTACTTC.